The rows below give T cell receptor beta chains drawn from one sample of a study of T cell responses to AZD1222 COVID-19 vaccine. Data came from immunoSEQ multiplex PCR; TCRdb stores just in-frame clones and leaves some out. The repertoire includes 110,000 or so clones, roughly 88% of them detected once, and less than 6.5% sits in the top ten. Sequencing was performed on peripheral blood, taken 28 days after the second AZD1222 dose. Receptors were obtained from an adult who received the AZD1222 COVID-19 vaccine. Each CDR3 is given with its conserved first and last residue. D genes are given only for firm matches. Rows give clone size only sometimes, using once, few, many, or a class for an expanded clone.

size,J,V,D,CDR3,DNA
once,TRBJ1-2,TRBV9,NA,CASSETGLYGYTF,TGTGCCAGCAGCGAAACGGGCCTCTATGGCTACACCTTC
NA,TRBJ2-7,TRBV7-8,NA,CASSATGTPPYEQYF,TGTGCCAGCAGCGCGACCGGGACACCCCCCTACGAGCAGTACTTC
NA,TRBJ2-7,TRBV18,TRBD1,CASSSSTGRNEQYF,TGTGCCAGCTCCTCCTCGACAGGGCGCAACGAGCAGTACTTC
few,TRBJ1-4,TRBV4-3,NA,CASSLGGTNEKLFF,TGCGCCAGCAGCCTGGGCGGAACTAATGAAAAACTGTTTTTT
once,TRBJ2-2,TRBV3-1/TRBV3-2,NA,CASSHNTASGELFF,TGTGCCAGCAGCCACAATACAGCCTCCGGGGAGCTGTTTTTT
NA,TRBJ2-5,TRBV12-3/TRBV12-4,TRBD2,CASGGLAQETQYF,TGTGCCAGCGGCGGACTAGCCCAAGAGACCCAGTACTTC
NA,TRBJ1-2,TRBV19,NA,CASSIRPNYGYTF,TGTGCCAGTAGTATACGGCCTAACTATGGCTACACCTTC
NA,TRBJ2-1,TRBV7-2,NA,CASSLAGERYNEQFF,TGTGCCAGCAGCTTAGCTGGGGAGAGATACAATGAGCAGTTCTTC
NA,TRBJ2-3,TRBV6-5,TRBD1,CASRGQGNSDTQYF,TGTGCCAGCAGGGGACAGGGAAACTCGGATACGCAGTATTTT
once,TRBJ1-2,TRBV28,TRBD1,CASSDSTGVYDGYTF,TGTGCCAGCAGTGACTCCACAGGGGTCTATGATGGCTACACCTTC
NA,TRBJ2-7,TRBV5-4,TRBD2,CASSFKPGLAGETYEQYF,TGTGCCAGCAGCTTCAAACCGGGACTAGCGGGGGAAACCTACGAGCAGTACTTC
NA,TRBJ1-3,TRBV6-2/TRBV6-3,NA,CASSMTISGNTIYF,TGTGCCAGCAGTATGACAATCTCTGGAAACACCATATATTTT
few,TRBJ2-2,TRBV2,TRBD1,CASTGQAAGELFF,TGTGCCAGCACGGGACAGGCTGCGGGGGAGCTGTTTTTT
NA,TRBJ1-4,TRBV2,NA,CASRIQGTWEKLFF,TGTGCCAGCAGAATACAGGGCACTTGGGAAAAACTGTTTTTT
NA,TRBJ2-5,TRBV10-3,NA,CASARDQETQYF,TGTGCCTCCGCGCGGGACCAAGAGACCCAGTACTTC
NA,TRBJ1-1,TRBV10-3,NA,CAISDRGGIRDTEAFF,TGTGCCATCAGTGACAGGGGTGGTATTAGAGACACTGAAGCTTTCTTT
NA,TRBJ2-1,TRBV28,NA,CASRSPTDIDNEQFF,TGTGCCAGCAGGTCACCCACGGACATTGACAATGAGCAGTTCTTC
NA,TRBJ1-1,TRBV25-1,NA,CASSEFVAGNTEAFF,TGTGCCAGCAGTGAATTCGTGGCCGGGAACACTGAAGCTTTCTTT
NA,TRBJ2-3,TRBV10-1,TRBD1,CASSGGQGADTQYF,TGCGCCAGCAGTGGGGGACAGGGGGCAGATACGCAGTATTTT
NA,TRBJ1-5,TRBV27,NA,CASRVTPYSNQPQHF,TGTGCCAGCAGGGTGACACCCTATAGCAATCAGCCCCAGCATTTT
NA,TRBJ2-5,TRBV5-1,NA,CASSLGAGFEETQYF,TGCGCCAGCAGCTTGGGGGCGGGGTTCGAGGAGACCCAGTACTTC
NA,TRBJ2-4,TRBV5-5,NA,CASSLHRARRKIAKNIQYF,TGTGCCAGCAGCTTGCACAGGGCCCGAAGGAAGATAGCCAAAAACATTCAGTACTTC
NA,TRBJ2-1,TRBV7-3,NA,CASSFGQYNEQFF,TGTGCCAGCAGCTTTGGACAGTACAATGAGCAGTTCTTC
NA,TRBJ1-1,TRBV3-1/TRBV3-2,NA,CASSQTTRGNTEAFF,TGTGCCAGCAGCCAAACGACGCGCGGGAACACTGAAGCTTTCTTT
NA,TRBJ2-3,TRBV11-2,TRBD1,CASSLGQGGDTQYF,TGTGCCAGCAGCCTGGGACAGGGGGGAGATACGCAGTATTTT
NA,TRBJ1-1,TRBV14,NA,CASSQQGRGTEAFF,TGTGCCAGCAGCCAACAGGGAAGGGGCACTGAAGCTTTCTTT
NA,TRBJ1-1,TRBV29-1,NA,CSVEPQGNTEAFF,TGCAGCGTTGAGCCACAGGGGAACACTGAAGCTTTCTTT
NA,TRBJ1-1,TRBV28,NA,CASSSYRVANTEAFF,TGTGCCAGCAGTTCATACAGGGTAGCGAACACTGAAGCTTTCTTT
NA,TRBJ2-2,TRBV19,NA,CAAGANTGELFF,TGTGCGGCGGGGGCCAACACCGGGGAGCTGTTTTTT
NA,TRBJ1-5,TRBV2,NA,CASRYTGAGQPQHF,TGTGCCAGCCGCTATACGGGGGCCGGTCAGCCCCAGCATTTT
NA,TRBJ2-1,TRBV7-2,NA,CASSLVDEQFF,TGTGCCAGCAGCTTAGTGGATGAGCAGTTCTTC
once,TRBJ2-7,TRBV7-5,NA,CARSFSRGPEEVWEQYF,TGTGCCAGAAGCTTCTCGCGGGGGCCCGAAGAGGTGTGGGAGCAGTACTTC
NA,TRBJ1-1,TRBV7-9,NA,CASSLGGVTRAFF,TGTGCCAGCAGCTTGGGAGGGGTCACGCGGGCTTTCTTT
NA,TRBJ1-6,TRBV11-2,NA,CASSNSARENNSPLHF,TGTGCCAGCAGCAATTCCGCGAGGGAAAATAATTCACCCCTCCACTTT
few,TRBJ2-1,TRBV6-5,NA,CASSYDYGNYNEQFF,TGTGCCAGCAGTTACGACTACGGGAATTACAATGAGCAGTTCTTC
NA,TRBJ1-6,TRBV28,NA,CASSLEGRGKNSPLHF,TGTGCCAGCAGTTTAGAGGGAAGGGGGAAAAATTCACCCCTCCACTTT
NA,TRBJ2-2,TRBV18,TRBD1,CASSTGQGGGTGELFF,TGTGCCAGCTCAACGGGACAGGGCGGAGGCACCGGGGAGCTGTTTTTT
NA,TRBJ2-1,TRBV7-9,TRBD2,CASSPRGDSYNEQFF,TGTGCCAGCAGCCCGCGGGGGGACTCCTACAATGAGCAGTTCTTC
NA,TRBJ2-1,TRBV19,NA,CASSISQGSSYNEQFF,TGTGCCAGTAGTATTTCGCAGGGGAGCTCCTACAATGAGCAGTTCTTC
NA,TRBJ1-3,TRBV5-1,TRBD1,CASSLDTGAGNTIYF,TGCGCCAGCAGCTTGGACACAGGGGCCGGAAACACCATATATTTT
NA,TRBJ2-7,TRBV6-5,TRBD1,CASSSPGTGRQQYF,TGTGCCAGCAGTTCACCCGGGACAGGTAGACAGCAGTACTTC
NA,TRBJ2-7,TRBV9,NA,CASSVEAITYEQYF,TGTGCCAGCAGCGTAGAGGCGATTACCTACGAGCAGTACTTC
NA,TRBJ1-1,TRBV2,NA,CASCYNRGTEAFF,TGTGCCAGCTGCTATAACAGAGGAACTGAAGCTTTCTTT
NA,TRBJ2-7,TRBV7-3,NA,CASSLGTPTSEQYF,TGTGCCAGCAGCTTAGGGACCCCTACGTCGGAGCAGTACTTC
once,TRBJ2-7,TRBV4-1,TRBD2,CASSQYPGGYEQYF,TGCGCCAGCAGCCAATATCCGGGGGGCTACGAGCAGTACTTC
NA,TRBJ1-4,TRBV6-6,NA,CASSYIQAGGEKLFF,TGTGCCAGCAGTTACATACAGGCCGGTGGTGAAAAACTGTTTTTT
NA,TRBJ1-2,TRBV5-4,NA,CASGSHPHPRHYGYTF,TGTGCCAGCGGCTCTCATCCCCACCCCAGACACTATGGCTACACCTTC
NA,TRBJ1-3,TRBV5-6,NA,CASSLEAGSSGNTIYF,TGTGCCAGCAGCTTAGAGGCGGGAAGCTCTGGAAACACCATATATTTT
NA,TRBJ2-6,TRBV9,NA,CASSVFSGANVLTF,TGTGCCAGCAGCGTATTCTCTGGGGCCAACGTCCTGACTTTC
NA,TRBJ1-2,TRBV3-1/TRBV3-2,TRBD1,CASSQRDRRYGYTF,TGTGCCAGCAGCCAAAGGGACAGACGATATGGCTACACCTTC
NA,TRBJ1-2,TRBV11-2,NA,CASSLEGTALGGYTF,TGTGCCAGCAGCTTAGAGGGGACGGCTCTAGGAGGCTACACCTTC
NA,TRBJ2-5,TRBV28,NA,CASSFLIQETQYF,TGTGCCAGCAGTTTCTTAATACAAGAGACCCAGTACTTC
once,TRBJ1-5,TRBV4-2,TRBD1,CASSQEGTGNQPQHF,TGTGCCAGCAGCCAAGAGGGGACAGGAAATCAGCCCCAGCATTTT
NA,TRBJ1-6,TRBV2,NA,CASNAANSPLHF,TGTGCCAGCAACGCCGCCAATTCACCCCTCCACTTT
NA,TRBJ1-2,TRBV4-2,NA,CASSQKVGGSYGYTF,TGTGCCAGCAGCCAAAAAGTAGGGGGGTCCTATGGCTACACCTTC